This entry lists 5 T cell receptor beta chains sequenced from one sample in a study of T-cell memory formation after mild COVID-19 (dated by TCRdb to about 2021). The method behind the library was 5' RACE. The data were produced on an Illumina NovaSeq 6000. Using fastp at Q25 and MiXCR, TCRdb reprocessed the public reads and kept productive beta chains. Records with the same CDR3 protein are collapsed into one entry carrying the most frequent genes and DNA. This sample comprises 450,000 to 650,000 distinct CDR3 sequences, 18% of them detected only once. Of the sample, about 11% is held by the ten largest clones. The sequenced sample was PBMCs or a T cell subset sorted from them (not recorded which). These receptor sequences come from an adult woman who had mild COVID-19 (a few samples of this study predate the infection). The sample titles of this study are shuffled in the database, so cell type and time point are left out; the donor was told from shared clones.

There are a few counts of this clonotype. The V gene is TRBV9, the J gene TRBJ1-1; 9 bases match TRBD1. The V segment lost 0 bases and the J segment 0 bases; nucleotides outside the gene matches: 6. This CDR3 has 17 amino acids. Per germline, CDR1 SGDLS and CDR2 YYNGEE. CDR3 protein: CASSVGGTGHMNTEAFF. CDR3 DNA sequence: TGTGCCAGCAGCGTAGGCGGGACAGGGCACATGAACACTGAAGCTTTCTTT.

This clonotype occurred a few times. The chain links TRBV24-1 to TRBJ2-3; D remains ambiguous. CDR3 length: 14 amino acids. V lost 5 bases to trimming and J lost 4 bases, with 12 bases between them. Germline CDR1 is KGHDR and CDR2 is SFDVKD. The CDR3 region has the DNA TGTGCCACCAGTGGTGGCCGTACGTCAGATACGCAGTATTTT. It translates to CATSGGRTSDTQYF.

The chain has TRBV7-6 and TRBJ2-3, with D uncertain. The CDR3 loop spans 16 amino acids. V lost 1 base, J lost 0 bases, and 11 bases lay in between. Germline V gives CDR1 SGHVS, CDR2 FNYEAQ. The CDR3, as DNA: TGTGCCAGCAGCTTAGGGTCCCACCACAGCACAGATACGCAGTATTTT. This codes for CASSLGSHHSTDTQYF.

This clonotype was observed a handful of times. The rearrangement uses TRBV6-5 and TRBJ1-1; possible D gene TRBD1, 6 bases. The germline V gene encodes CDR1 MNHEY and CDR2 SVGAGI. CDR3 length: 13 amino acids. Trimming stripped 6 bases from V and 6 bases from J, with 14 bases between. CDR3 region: CASRPGAVSEAFF. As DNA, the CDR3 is TGTGCCAGCAGGCCGGGGGCGGTCTCTGAAGCTTTCTTT.

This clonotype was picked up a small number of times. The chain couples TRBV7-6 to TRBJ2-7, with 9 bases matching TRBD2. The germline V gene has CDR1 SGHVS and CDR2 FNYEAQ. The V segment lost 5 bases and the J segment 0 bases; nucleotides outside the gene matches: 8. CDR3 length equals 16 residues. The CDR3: CASSPAGGKSSYEQYF. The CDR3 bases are TGTGCCAGCAGCCCAGCGGGGGGAAAAAGCTCCTACGAGCAGTACTTC.